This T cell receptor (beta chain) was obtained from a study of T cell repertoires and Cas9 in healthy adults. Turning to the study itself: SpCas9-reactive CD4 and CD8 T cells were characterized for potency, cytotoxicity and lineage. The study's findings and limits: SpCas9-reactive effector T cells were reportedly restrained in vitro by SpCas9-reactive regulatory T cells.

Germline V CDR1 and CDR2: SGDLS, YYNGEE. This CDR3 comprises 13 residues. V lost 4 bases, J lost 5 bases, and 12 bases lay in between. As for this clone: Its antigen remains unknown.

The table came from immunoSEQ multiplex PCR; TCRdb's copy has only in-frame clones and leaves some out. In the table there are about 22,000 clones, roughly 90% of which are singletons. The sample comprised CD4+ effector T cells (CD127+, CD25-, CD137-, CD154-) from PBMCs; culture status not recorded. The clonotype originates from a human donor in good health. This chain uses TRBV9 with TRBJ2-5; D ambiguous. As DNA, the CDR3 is TGTGCCAGCAGCCCCTTTCATGGGGAGACCCAGTACTTC. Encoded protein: CASSPFHGETQYF.